A selection of T cell receptor beta chains follows, all from one sample in a study of spatial heterogeneity in lung cancer. MiXCR, run by TCRdb on the 5' RACE reads, gives a single entry per CDR3 protein. The sample contains about 19,000 distinct CDR3 sequences, 10% of which appear only once. The specimen was PBMCs, collected at follow-up. These receptors were taken from a female donor with early-stage non-small cell lung cancer. CDR3s include the opening cysteine and the closing phenylalanine or tryptophan. Clone size is stated in some rows and not others, as once, few, many or a class when expanded.

many,TRBV7-2,CASTRQGLLTTGELFF
few,TRBV7-9,CASTTGLWEKLFF
few,TRBV5-6,CASSWIPGQGRYEQYF
many,TRBV20-1,CSARAQNSNQPQHF
many,TRBV7-2,CASSLDLNVLTF
many,TRBV6-5,CASRPGQTYEQYF
many,TRBV3-1,CASSQDHRSNSPLHF
.,TRBV21-1,CASSKDPDPDRLPNQPQHF
many,TRBV20-1,CSARATGREQYF
.,TRBV11-2,CASSLVRGRLEQFF
many,TRBV24-1,CATSGGAVSGRDPDTQYF
many,TRBV20-1,CSASPGQGAWGNQPQHF
many,TRBV25-1,CASSMGAYEQYF
few,TRBV7-2,CASSPRQGRGEQYF
many,TRBV7-9,CASSMTGGMDSETQYF
few,TRBV7-2,CASSLGDYSNNEQFF
once,TRBV28,CASRAGGSSDTQYF
many,TRBV12-3/TRBV12-4,CASSTGTAYYEQYF
.,TRBV2,CASFRGAGVEQYF
many,TRBV7-2,CASSFGGNEKLFF
.,TRBV7-9,CASSHPFSGGINYGYTF
.,TRBV20-1,CSGIWTKETQYF
.,TRBV9,CASSDLTGTDTQYF
.,TRBV2,CASSERREQYF
many,TRBV19,CASSRQGKSEKLFF
many,TRBV5-4,CASRGPRQGRDYGYTF
many,TRBV4-2,CASSQATGAYNEQFF
.,TRBV30,CAWISGVGNSPLHF
many,TRBV7-6,CASSPPGGSHHGEQFF
many,TRBV28,CASRKGTGNGYTF
many,TRBV5-1,CASSLGQGAEGAFF
once,TRBV20-1,CSASVTFNSPLHF
many,TRBV7-2,CASSLVASRARVGTQYF
many,TRBV7-2,CASSSAGGPYEQYF
many,TRBV6-1,CASSDQGDQPQHF
many,TRBV12-3/TRBV12-4,CASSGGDSNQPQHF
few,TRBV18,CASSPSLGKETQYF
many,TRBV7-9,CASSLQGISDEQYF